This is a list of T cell receptor beta chains from one sample in a study of memory CD4+ T cells and cytomegalovirus serostatus. The method was immunoSEQ multiplex PCR; TCRdb's version includes in-frame clones alone and lacks a portion of them. This table has roughly 84,000 clones, approximately 80% appearing once. The material sequenced was memory CD4+ T cells from blood. These receptors all stem from an adult in good health and CMV-seronegative. Each CDR3 is given with its conserved first and last residue. Fields, in order: D gene, clone size, CDR3 length, V gene, J gene, CDR3 protein, CDR3 DNA. The D gene is left open where the match is weak. Clone size is shown for a subset of rows, as once, few, many or a class of expanded clone.

d_call: TRBD1
clone_size: NA
cdr3_length: 14
v_call: TRBV9
j_call: TRBJ1-6
cdr3_aa: CASSDSTGKKPLHF
cdr3_nt: TGTGCCAGCAGCGACTCGACAGGGAAGAAACCCCTCCACTTT

d_call: NA
clone_size: NA
cdr3_length: 18
v_call: TRBV21-1
j_call: TRBJ1-1
cdr3_aa: CASSKEYRPTELITEAFF
cdr3_nt: TGTGCCAGCAGCAAAGAATACAGGCCGACAGAATTAATAACTGAAGCTTTCTTT

d_call: NA
clone_size: NA
cdr3_length: 14
v_call: TRBV6-5
j_call: TRBJ1-5
cdr3_aa: CASSYSGVGQPQHF
cdr3_nt: TGTGCCAGCAGTTACTCAGGGGTCGGGCAGCCCCAGCATTTT

d_call: NA
clone_size: NA
cdr3_length: 14
v_call: TRBV18
j_call: TRBJ1-5
cdr3_aa: CASSPVRQGQPQHF
cdr3_nt: TGTGCCAGCTCACCCGTCAGGCAAGGACAGCCCCAGCATTTT

d_call: NA
clone_size: NA
cdr3_length: 14
v_call: TRBV11-3
j_call: TRBJ2-1
cdr3_aa: CASSLVDGANEQFF
cdr3_nt: TGTGCCAGCAGCTTAGTCGATGGTGCCAATGAGCAGTTCTTC

d_call: NA
clone_size: once
cdr3_length: 14
v_call: TRBV14
j_call: TRBJ1-4
cdr3_aa: CASSQSWGDEKLFF
cdr3_nt: TGTGCCAGCAGCCAGTCCTGGGGGGATGAAAAACTGTTTTTT

d_call: NA
clone_size: NA
cdr3_length: 12
v_call: TRBV7-8
j_call: TRBJ1-2
cdr3_aa: CASSSYRTGYTF
cdr3_nt: TGTGCCAGCAGCTCGTACAGGACGGGCTACACCTTC

d_call: NA
clone_size: NA
cdr3_length: 13
v_call: TRBV7-3
j_call: TRBJ1-3
cdr3_aa: CASRPTGGNTIYF
cdr3_nt: TGTGCCAGCAGACCCACAGGGGGAAACACCATATATTTT

d_call: TRBD1
clone_size: NA
cdr3_length: 15
v_call: TRBV6-6
j_call: TRBJ1-4
cdr3_aa: CASRPVGQGDEKLFF
cdr3_nt: TGTGCCAGCAGGCCCGTGGGACAGGGTGACGAAAAACTGTTTTTT

d_call: TRBD1
clone_size: NA
cdr3_length: 16
v_call: TRBV7-6
j_call: TRBJ1-2
cdr3_aa: CASSPGTALSSYGYTF
cdr3_nt: TGTGCCAGCAGCCCTGGGACAGCTCTCTCTTCCTATGGCTACACCTTC

d_call: NA
clone_size: NA
cdr3_length: 14
v_call: TRBV7-3
j_call: TRBJ2-1
cdr3_aa: CASRLLRDRDEQFF
cdr3_nt: TGTGCCAGCAGGTTGCTCCGGGACCGCGACGAGCAGTTCTTC

d_call: NA
clone_size: NA
cdr3_length: 15
v_call: TRBV5-1
j_call: TRBJ2-5
cdr3_aa: CASSLAGNLGETQYF
cdr3_nt: TGCGCCAGCAGCTTGGCAGGGAACCTTGGAGAGACCCAGTACTTC

d_call: NA
clone_size: NA
cdr3_length: 15
v_call: TRBV29-1
j_call: TRBJ1-2
cdr3_aa: CSASMGSGSNYGYTF
cdr3_nt: TGCAGCGCTTCGATGGGGTCGGGGAGTAACTATGGCTACACCTTC

d_call: NA
clone_size: NA
cdr3_length: 15
v_call: TRBV7-2
j_call: TRBJ2-3
cdr3_aa: CASSLDSPNTDTQYF
cdr3_nt: TGTGCCAGCAGCCTCGACAGCCCTAACACAGATACGCAGTATTTT

d_call: NA
clone_size: once
cdr3_length: 12
v_call: TRBV6-4
j_call: TRBJ1-1
cdr3_aa: CASSDVGTEAFF
cdr3_nt: TGTGCCAGCAGTGACGTGGGTACCGAAGCTTTCTTT

d_call: NA
clone_size: NA
cdr3_length: 13
v_call: TRBV15
j_call: TRBJ1-1
cdr3_aa: CATSREEVTEAFF
cdr3_nt: TGTGCCACCAGCAGAGAGGAAGTCACTGAAGCTTTCTTT

d_call: TRBD1
clone_size: NA
cdr3_length: 14
v_call: TRBV5-1
j_call: TRBJ1-2
cdr3_aa: CASSLSQGNYGYTF
cdr3_nt: TGCGCCAGCAGCTTGTCACAGGGGAACTATGGCTACACCTTC

d_call: NA
clone_size: NA
cdr3_length: 13
v_call: TRBV2
j_call: TRBJ2-5
cdr3_aa: CASTQGDEETQYF
cdr3_nt: TGTGCCAGCACTCAGGGAGACGAGGAGACCCAGTACTTC

d_call: NA
clone_size: few
cdr3_length: 14
v_call: TRBV6-5
j_call: TRBJ2-7
cdr3_aa: CASSPSTWTYEQYF
cdr3_nt: TGTGCCAGCAGCCCCTCGACGTGGACCTACGAGCAGTACTTC

d_call: TRBD2
clone_size: NA
cdr3_length: 16
v_call: TRBV11-2
j_call: TRBJ2-5
cdr3_aa: CASSLGAGGREETQYF
cdr3_nt: TGTGCCAGCAGCTTAGGAGCGGGGGGGCGGGAGGAGACCCAGTACTTC

d_call: TRBD1
clone_size: NA
cdr3_length: 16
v_call: TRBV29-1
j_call: TRBJ1-3
cdr3_aa: CSVDLSGQISGNTIYF
cdr3_nt: TGCAGCGTTGACCTCTCGGGACAGATCTCTGGAAACACCATATATTTT

d_call: TRBD2
clone_size: NA
cdr3_length: 18
v_call: TRBV4-3
j_call: TRBJ2-3
cdr3_aa: CASSQGGLAGPLLDTQYF
cdr3_nt: TGCGCCAGCAGCCAAGGGGGTTTAGCGGGGCCCCTTTTAGATACGCAGTATTTT

d_call: NA
clone_size: once
cdr3_length: 15
v_call: TRBV9
j_call: TRBJ1-2
cdr3_aa: CASSVEGGARNGYTF
cdr3_nt: TGTGCCAGCAGCGTAGAGGGAGGGGCTAGGAACGGCTACACCTTC

d_call: NA
clone_size: NA
cdr3_length: 14
v_call: TRBV18
j_call: TRBJ1-6
cdr3_aa: CASSRGAAGSPLHF
cdr3_nt: TGTGCCAGCTCACGGGGGGCAGCGGGGTCACCCCTCCACTTT

d_call: TRBD1
clone_size: NA
cdr3_length: 15
v_call: TRBV11-2
j_call: TRBJ1-2
cdr3_aa: CASSPRVGQVYGYTF
cdr3_nt: TGTGCCAGCAGCCCGAGGGTGGGACAGGTTTATGGCTACACCTTC

d_call: TRBD1
clone_size: once
cdr3_length: 18
v_call: TRBV28
j_call: TRBJ1-2
cdr3_aa: CASSTSGTGGGRDYGYTF
cdr3_nt: TGTGCCAGCAGTACCTCCGGGACAGGGGGCGGGAGAGACTATGGCTACACCTTC

d_call: NA
clone_size: NA
cdr3_length: 14
v_call: TRBV7-9
j_call: TRBJ1-1
cdr3_aa: CASSRDQGSTEAFF
cdr3_nt: TGTGCCAGCAGCCGAGATCAGGGGAGCACTGAAGCTTTCTTT

d_call: TRBD1
clone_size: NA
cdr3_length: 15
v_call: TRBV14
j_call: TRBJ1-2
cdr3_aa: CASSHMTGGGYGYTF
cdr3_nt: TGTGCCAGCAGCCATATGACAGGGGGCGGATATGGCTACACCTTC

d_call: NA
clone_size: NA
cdr3_length: 14
v_call: TRBV4-3
j_call: TRBJ1-2
cdr3_aa: CASSQDWTTYGYTF
cdr3_nt: TGCGCCAGCAGCCAAGATTGGACAACCTATGGCTACACCTTC

d_call: NA
clone_size: NA
cdr3_length: 16
v_call: TRBV18
j_call: TRBJ1-1
cdr3_aa: CASSPRVTGSGTEAFF
cdr3_nt: TGTGCCAGCTCACCACGGGTCACAGGGTCTGGGACTGAAGCTTTCTTT

d_call: NA
clone_size: NA
cdr3_length: 15
v_call: TRBV5-1
j_call: TRBJ1-1
cdr3_aa: CATTPSSGANTEAFF
cdr3_nt: TGCGCCACAACCCCGAGTTCAGGGGCGAACACTGAAGCTTTCTTT

d_call: NA
clone_size: NA
cdr3_length: 15
v_call: TRBV29-1
j_call: TRBJ2-3
cdr3_aa: CSVEDTGLGLDTQYF
cdr3_nt: TGCAGCGTTGAAGATACGGGACTCGGTCTAGATACGCAGTATTTT

d_call: NA
clone_size: once
cdr3_length: 14
v_call: TRBV7-9
j_call: TRBJ1-1
cdr3_aa: CASSQNREGTEAFF
cdr3_nt: TGTGCCAGCAGCCAAAACCGAGAAGGCACTGAAGCTTTCTTT

d_call: NA
clone_size: few
cdr3_length: 15
v_call: TRBV7-9
j_call: TRBJ1-1
cdr3_aa: CASSSPGGMNTEAFF
cdr3_nt: TGTGCCAGCAGCTCCCCGGGAGGCATGAACACTGAAGCTTTCTTT

d_call: TRBD1
clone_size: few
cdr3_length: 14
v_call: TRBV28
j_call: TRBJ1-1
cdr3_aa: CASRGQGLNTEAFF
cdr3_nt: TGTGCCAGCAGAGGACAGGGATTGAACACTGAAGCTTTCTTT

d_call: NA
clone_size: NA
cdr3_length: 15
v_call: TRBV6-1
j_call: TRBJ2-7
cdr3_aa: CASSEGTEVFYEQYF
cdr3_nt: TGTGCCAGCAGTGAAGGGACAGAAGTTTTCTACGAGCAGTACTTC

d_call: NA
clone_size: NA
cdr3_length: 13
v_call: TRBV6-1
j_call: TRBJ2-2
cdr3_aa: CASSDTPAGELFF
cdr3_nt: TGTGCCAGCAGTGATACCCCGGCCGGGGAGCTGTTTTTT

d_call: NA
clone_size: NA
cdr3_length: 13
v_call: TRBV2
j_call: TRBJ2-3
cdr3_aa: CATDDGLTDTQYF
cdr3_nt: TGTGCCACTGATGACGGCCTTACAGATACGCAGTATTTT

d_call: NA
clone_size: NA
cdr3_length: 17
v_call: TRBV10-3
j_call: TRBJ1-3
cdr3_aa: CAISARRDIISGNTIYF
cdr3_nt: TGTGCCATCAGTGCACGCCGGGACATCATCTCTGGAAACACCATATATTTT

d_call: TRBD1
clone_size: NA
cdr3_length: 13
v_call: TRBV5-6
j_call: TRBJ2-5
cdr3_aa: CASSSGQQETQYF
cdr3_nt: TGTGCCAGCAGCTCGGGACAGCAAGAGACCCAGTACTTC

d_call: NA
clone_size: NA
cdr3_length: 13
v_call: TRBV7-3
j_call: TRBJ1-1
cdr3_aa: CASSLAHGAEAFF
cdr3_nt: TGTGCCAGCAGCTTAGCACACGGGGCTGAAGCTTTCTTT

d_call: NA
clone_size: NA
cdr3_length: 16
v_call: TRBV9
j_call: TRBJ2-2
cdr3_aa: CASSVGGVANTGELFF
cdr3_nt: TGTGCCAGCAGCGTAGGGGGAGTCGCGAACACCGGGGAGCTGTTTTTT

d_call: TRBD1
clone_size: NA
cdr3_length: 14
v_call: TRBV29-1
j_call: TRBJ1-1
cdr3_aa: CSVTWTGVNTEAFF
cdr3_nt: TGCAGCGTCACGTGGACAGGGGTGAACACTGAAGCTTTCTTT

d_call: NA
clone_size: NA
cdr3_length: 15
v_call: TRBV5-1
j_call: TRBJ1-1
cdr3_aa: CASSSGPAGNTEAFF
cdr3_nt: TGCGCCAGCAGCTCCGGTCCGGCGGGGAACACTGAAGCTTTCTTT

d_call: NA
clone_size: NA
cdr3_length: 16
v_call: TRBV5-6
j_call: TRBJ1-5
cdr3_aa: CASSFSGTNPNQPQHF
cdr3_nt: TGTGCCAGCAGCTTTTCCGGGACAAACCCGAATCAGCCCCAGCATTTT

d_call: NA
clone_size: NA
cdr3_length: 14
v_call: TRBV4-1
j_call: TRBJ1-2
cdr3_aa: CASSQDSGLYGYTF
cdr3_nt: TGCGCCAGCAGCCAAGATTCGGGGTTATACGGCTACACCTTC

d_call: NA
clone_size: few
cdr3_length: 12
v_call: TRBV9
j_call: TRBJ1-1
cdr3_aa: CASSEPKGAAFF
cdr3_nt: TGTGCCAGCAGCGAGCCCAAGGGAGCAGCTTTCTTT

d_call: TRBD1
clone_size: NA
cdr3_length: 15
v_call: TRBV6-5
j_call: TRBJ1-4
cdr3_aa: CASSRAGTVGEKLFF
cdr3_nt: TGTGCCAGCAGCCGAGCCGGGACAGTGGGGGAAAAACTGTTTTTT

d_call: TRBD1
clone_size: NA
cdr3_length: 13
v_call: TRBV18
j_call: TRBJ2-7
cdr3_aa: CASMGQGAWEQYF
cdr3_nt: TGTGCCAGCATGGGACAGGGGGCGTGGGAGCAGTACTTC

d_call: NA
clone_size: NA
cdr3_length: 13
v_call: TRBV30
j_call: TRBJ2-3
cdr3_aa: CAWIPTASHTQYF
cdr3_nt: TGTGCCTGGATCCCGACCGCCAGTCATACGCAGTATTTT

d_call: NA
clone_size: NA
cdr3_length: 14
v_call: TRBV6-5
j_call: TRBJ1-4
cdr3_aa: CASSLQGGGEKLFF
cdr3_nt: TGTGCCAGCAGCCTACAGGGTGGAGGTGAAAAACTGTTTTTT